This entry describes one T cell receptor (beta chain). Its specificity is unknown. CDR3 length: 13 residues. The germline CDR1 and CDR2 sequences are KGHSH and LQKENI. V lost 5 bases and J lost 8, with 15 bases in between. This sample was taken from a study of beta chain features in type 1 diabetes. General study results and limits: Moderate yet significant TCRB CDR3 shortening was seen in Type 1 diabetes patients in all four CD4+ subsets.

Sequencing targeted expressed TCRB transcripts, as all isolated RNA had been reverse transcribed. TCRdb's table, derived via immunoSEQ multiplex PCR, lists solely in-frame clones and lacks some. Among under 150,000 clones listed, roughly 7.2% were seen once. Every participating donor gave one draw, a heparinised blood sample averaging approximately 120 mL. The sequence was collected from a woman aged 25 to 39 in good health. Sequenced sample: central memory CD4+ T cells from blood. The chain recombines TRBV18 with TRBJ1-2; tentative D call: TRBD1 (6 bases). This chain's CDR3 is CASSSDRTIGYTF. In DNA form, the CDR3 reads TGTGCCAGCTCATCGGACAGAACTATCGGCTACACCTTC.